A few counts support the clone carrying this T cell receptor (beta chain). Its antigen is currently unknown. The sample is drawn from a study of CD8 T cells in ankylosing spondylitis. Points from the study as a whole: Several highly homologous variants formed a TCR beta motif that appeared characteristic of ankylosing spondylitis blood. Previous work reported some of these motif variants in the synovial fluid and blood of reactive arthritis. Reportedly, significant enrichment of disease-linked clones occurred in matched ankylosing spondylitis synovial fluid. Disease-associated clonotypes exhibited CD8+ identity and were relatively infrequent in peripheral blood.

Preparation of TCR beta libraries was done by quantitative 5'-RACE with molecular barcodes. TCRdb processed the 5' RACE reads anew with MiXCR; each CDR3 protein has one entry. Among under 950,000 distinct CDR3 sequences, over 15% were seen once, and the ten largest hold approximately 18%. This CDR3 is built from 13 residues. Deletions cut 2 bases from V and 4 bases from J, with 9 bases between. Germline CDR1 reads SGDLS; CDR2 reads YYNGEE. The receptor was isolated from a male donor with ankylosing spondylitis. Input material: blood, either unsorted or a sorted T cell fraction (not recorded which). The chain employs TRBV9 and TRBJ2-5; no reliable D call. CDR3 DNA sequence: TGTGCCAGCAGCGTGTGGGATGGAGAGACCCAGTACTTC. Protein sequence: CASSVWDGETQYF.